This T cell receptor (beta chain) was obtained from a study of T cell responses to AZD1222 COVID-19 vaccine. Study outcomes and limitations: Clonal diversity may have been underestimated in mostly white British donors. There were vaccine-associated CD4 TCRs across spike, dominant at 160-218 and 743-854.

Assay used: immunoSEQ multiplex PCR; TCRdb lists only in-frame clones, some missing. Found here are over 100,000 clones, approximately 91% of them singletons; the top ten hold roughly 0.98%. A word on this clone: The antigen is unknown.

V lost 3 bases, J lost 5 bases, and 8 bases lay in between. The germline V gene has CDR1 SGHVS and CDR2 FQNEAQ. The length of the CDR3 is 13 residues. Second-dose recipients at about 4 or about 12 weeks were treated as one pooled group. Sequencing was performed on peripheral blood, taken 28 days after the second AZD1222 dose. This TCR derives from an adult who received the AZD1222 COVID-19 vaccine. The chain links TRBV7-8 to TRBJ1-5; D remains unclear. Written as DNA, the CDR3 is TGTGCCAGCAGCTTTATGGGAGATCAGCCCCAGCATTTT. Translated, it gives CASSFMGDQPQHF.